These 14 T cell receptor beta chains share one sample of origin, sequenced in a study of blood T cell repertoires in COVID-19 (TCRdb year 2020). The library was built by means of the immunoSEQ multiplex PCR assay. The immuneACCESS repertoire file appears here via TCRdb, limited to in-frame rearrangements. These files lack a portion of the clones; in checked studies, under half of the deficit traces to unresolved V genes, and the cause of the others is not known. For this sample there are about 130,000 clones; about four fifths appear just once. Jointly, the top ten make up 3% to 3.5% of the sample. Sequencing was done on a sample of peripheral blood. These receptors came from a woman aged 80 or over with acute or convalescent COVID-19.

The CDR3 here is CASSIARAAYNEQFF. DNA of the CDR3: TGTGCCAGTAGTATAGCCAGGGCCGCTTACAATGAGCAGTTCTTC. This chain links TRBV19 with TRBJ2-1, with D possibly being TRBD1 (5 bases). From germline, CDR1 is LNHDA and CDR2 SQIVND (reference sequence). This CDR3 is 15 amino acids long. V lost 1 base and J 4 bases, leaving 11 bases between the germline ends.

This sequence joins TRBV27 and TRBJ2-1; D possibly corresponds to TRBD1 (5 bases). V lost 5 bases and J lost 0, with 14 bases in between. From germline, CDR1 is MNHEY and CDR2 SMNVEV (reference sequence). The CDR3 runs 16 residues. The CDR3 sequence: CASSLGEPSSYNEQFF. CDR3 nucleotides: TGTGCCAGCAGTCTAGGGGAACCTAGCTCCTACAATGAGCAGTTCTTC.

In this sample, this clone turned up a few times. The chain is built from TRBV28 and TRBJ1-3; possible D gene TRBD1, 5 bases. The length of the CDR3 is 14 residues. Germline V gene sequence: CDR1 MDHEN, CDR2 SYDVKM. V lost 6 bases, J lost 0 bases, and 9 bases lay in between. The CDR3 is CASRLRGSGNTIYF. The CDR3, as DNA: TGTGCCAGCAGGTTAAGGGGCTCTGGAAACACCATATATTTT.

The rearrangement joins TRBV9 to TRBJ2-3; TRBD2 matches 13 bases. The V segment lost 4 bases and the J segment 2 bases; nucleotides outside the gene matches: 7. This CDR3 is 17 amino acids long. Germline CDR1 SGDLS, CDR2 YYNGEE. CDR3 in DNA: TGTGCCAGCAGCTCTTCGACTAGCGGGGGGTTCACAGATACGCAGTATTTT. Translation: CASSSSTSGGFTDTQYF. Filled out from reference TRBV9 and TRBJ2-3, the complete variable domain reads DSGVTQTPKHLITATGQRVTLRCSPRSGDLSVYWYQQSLDQGLQFLIQYYNGEERAKGNILERFSAQQFPDLHSELNLSSLELGDSALYFCASSSSTSGGFTDTQYFGPGTRLTVL.

The chain has TRBV18 and TRBJ2-3, with D possibly TRBD2 on 6 matching bases. This CDR3 spans 15 amino acids. The ends were cut back, 1 base at V and 4 bases at J, with 12 bases in the middle. CDR1 and CDR2 (germline): KGHSH, LQKENI. The CDR3 coding sequence is TGTGCCAGCTCACCACTCGGGAGAGGCTCAGATACGCAGTATTTT. It encodes CASSPLGRGSDTQYF. Full variable domain (missing parts from reference TRBV18 and TRBJ2-3): NAGVMQNPRHLVRRRGQEARLRCSPMKGHSHVYWYRQLPEEGLKFMVYLQKENIIDESGMPKERFSAEFPKEGPSILRIQQVVRGDSAAYFCASSPLGRGSDTQYFGPGTRLTVL.

The V call is TRBV7-8, the J call TRBJ1-2; the match to TRBD1 covers 7 bases. The CDR3 contains 13 residues. Germline assignment: CDR1 SGHVS and CDR2 FQNEAQ. The V and J ends lost 3 bases and 6 bases, in that order; junction bases with no gene match: 4. Written as DNA, the CDR3 is TGTGCCAGCAGCTTTACAGGGGATAATGGCTACACCTTC. Encoded protein: CASSFTGDNGYTF.

In this sample, this clone turned up a few times. The chain recombines TRBV6-5 with TRBJ1-2; TRBD1 matches 9 bases. The CDR3 runs 14 residues. J lost 6 bases, V lost 6 bases, and 8 bases had no gene match. Germline V gene data show CDR1 as MNHEY and CDR2 as SVGAGI. The CDR3 region is CASRRQGEINGYTF. CDR3 in DNA: TGTGCCAGCAGGCGACAGGGGGAGATAAATGGCTACACCTTC.

The genes are TRBV19 and TRBJ2-7, with 7 bases aligning to TRBD2. After removal of 4 bases from V and 0 bases from J, the junction contained 9 bases not matched to a gene. The CDR3 has 16 amino acids. Germline V CDR1 and CDR2: LNHDA, SQIVND (reference sequence). This CDR3 is CASSRRSGDPSYEQYF. For the CDR3, the DNA is TGTGCCAGTAGTAGAAGGAGCGGGGACCCCTCCTACGAGCAGTACTTC.

The chain couples TRBV7-2 to TRBJ1-5; D gene ambiguous. This CDR3 comprises 15 residues. Germline CDR1 is SGHTA and CDR2 is FQGNSA. Trimming removed 5 bases at V and 0 bases at J, with 11 bases between. For the CDR3, the DNA is TGTGCCAGCAGCGGCGGGTCGGTTAGCAATCAGCCCCAGCATTTT. Protein: CASSGGSVSNQPQHF.

V is TRBV12-3 or TRBV12-4 and J is TRBJ1-2; 7 bases match TRBD1. CDR3 length: 13 residues. V lost 3 bases and J lost 5; bases outside the gene matches: 3. The CDR3 protein is CASSLGTVYGYTF. The CDR3 DNA reads TGTGCCAGCAGTTTGGGGACAGTTTATGGCTACACCTTC.

This clone was counted only a few times. An end of the junction differs from the germline gene, which may be a read error. The chain employs TRBV7-7 and TRBJ2-1; 9 nucleotides match TRBD2. Germline V lookup: CDR1 SSHAT, CDR2 FNYEAQ (reference sequence). The CDR3 is 15 amino acids. CDR3 protein: CASSLAAGGIDEQFF. Written as DNA, the CDR3 is TGTGCTAGCAGCTTAGCGGCGGGGGGGATAGATGAGCAGTTCTTC.

The J gene is TRBJ1-6, the V gene TRBV6-5; weak D call: TRBD1 (6 bases). Germline V CDR1 and CDR2: MNHEY, SVGAGI. This CDR3 spans 13 amino acids. V was trimmed by 8 bases and J by 10 bases, leaving 15 bases between them. The CDR3, as DNA: TGTGCCAGCGGGAGGGGGTTCGGATCACCCCTCCACTTT. Amino acid sequence: CASGRGFGSPLHF.

About this clone itself: Other DNA sequences from this sample encode an identical CDR3 as well. The J gene is TRBJ2-3, the V gene TRBV5-1, with D possibly being TRBD2 (5 bases). Germline loops: CDR1 SGHRS, CDR2 YFSETQ. The CDR3 length is 14 residues. With 4 bases removed from V and 1 base from J, the gap between germline ends came to 10 bases. In nucleotides, the CDR3 is TGCGCCAGCAGCCCCGGAGGCGGCACAGATACGCAGTATTTT. Protein product: CASSPGGGTDTQYF.

The chain uses TRBV4-1 and TRBJ2-3; TRBD2 agrees at 9 bases. Unmatched junction bases numbered 5, after V lost 4 bases and J lost 0 bases. This CDR3 region has 16 residues. Looked up from germline, CDR1 is MGHRA and CDR2 is YSYEKL. Here the CDR3 reads CASSPQRGASTDTQYF. The CDR3 DNA follows: TGCGCCAGCAGCCCTCAGCGGGGGGCTAGCACAGATACGCAGTATTTT.